These 27 T cell receptor beta chains were all obtained from the same sample, sequenced in a study of T cell changes during pregnancy in multiple sclerosis (dated by TCRdb to the late 2010s). The library came from the immunoSEQ multiplex PCR assay. TCRdb took over this immuneACCESS table, retaining in-frame rearrangements with V and J assigned. Such tables are incomplete; in checked studies, under half of the missing clones stem from an unresolved V gene, and the remainder is unexplained. This sample holds about 38,000 clones; around nine tenths were observed only once. Under 0.4% of the sample belongs to the ten largest clones. The sample consisted of CD4+ T cells from peripheral blood mononuclear cells, taken in the third trimester of pregnancy. The receptors originated from a female donor in good health, enrolled as a control in a pregnancy study.

This chain links TRBV10-3 with TRBJ1-1; the D is unclear. CDR1 ENHRY and CDR2 SYGVKD come from the germline V gene. The CDR3 has 12 residues. V was shortened by 4 bases and J by 5 bases, with 8 bases between the two germline ends. The CDR3 sequence is CAISGPETEAFF. Written as DNA, the CDR3 is TGTGCCATCAGTGGCCCTGAGACTGAAGCTTTCTTT.

The V call is TRBV6-5, the J call TRBJ2-5, with D possibly matching TRBD2 (5 bases). The V gene lost 10 bases and the J gene lost 3 bases, with 15 bases spanning the gap. This CDR3 region has 13 residues. The germline gives CDR1 MNHEY, CDR2 SVGAGI. The CDR3 protein is CATQLSAEETQYF. CDR3 DNA: TGTGCCACCCAACTTAGCGCGGAAGAGACCCAGTACTTC.

The chain has TRBV7-3 and TRBJ2-3, with 7 bases matching TRBD2. With 6 bases clipped from V and 10 bases from J, the junction kept 13 bases outside the gene matches. From germline, CDR1 is SGHTA and CDR2 FQGTGA. The length of the CDR3 is 14 residues. The CDR3 region is CASRSSSRLAAQYF. The DNA of the CDR3 is TGTGCCAGCAGGTCCAGTAGCCGACTAGCCGCGCAGTATTTT.

This chain connects TRBV9 to TRBJ1-6; 8 bases agree with TRBD1. Germline trimming cut 0 bases from V and 5 bases from J; bases unmatched to any gene: 4. The germline CDR1 and CDR2 sequences are SGDLS and YYNGEE. This CDR3 comprises 16 residues. The CDR3 DNA reads TGTGCCAGCAGCGTAGGACAGGGGACTAATAATTCACCCCTCCACTTT. Translation: CASSVGQGTNNSPLHF.

The chain carries TRBV30 and TRBJ2-5; D call uncertain. Germline V lookup: CDR1 GTSNPN, CDR2 SVGIG (reference sequence). CDR3 length: 13 residues. V gave up 5 bases and J gave up 4 bases, with 14 bases separating them. The CDR3 DNA sequence: TGTGCCTGGTCCCTTAGTGGTGCAGAGACCCAGTACTTC. It translates to CAWSLSGAETQYF.

The rearrangement links TRBV9 to TRBJ2-7; D gene ambiguous. Trimming stripped 0 bases from V and 6 bases from J, with 10 bases between. CDR3 length equals 13 residues. Germline V gives CDR1 SGDLS, CDR2 YYNGEE. CDR3 sequence reads: CASSVATNGEQYF. The CDR3 coding sequence is TGTGCCAGCAGCGTAGCAACTAACGGCGAGCAGTACTTC.

The chain joins TRBV10-3 to TRBJ2-5, with 8 nucleotides matching TRBD1. Trimming removed 9 bases from V and 4 bases from J; junction bases left unmatched: 7. Germline values: CDR1 ENHRY, CDR2 SYGVKD. This CDR3 spans 13 amino acids. CDR3 in DNA: TGTGCCATTAAGGACAGGGAGGCAGAGACCCAGTACTTC. Its protein is CAIKDREAETQYF.

V gene TRBV11-3 combines with J gene TRBJ2-1, with TRBD1 matching 10 bases. V was pared by 5 bases and J by 4 bases, with 8 bases of the junction left unmatched. The CDR3 consists of 16 residues. The germline gives CDR1 SGHNT, CDR2 YENEEA. For the CDR3, the DNA is TGTGCCAGCAGCCCGAGGACGGGACAGGGGTACAATGAGCAGTTCTTC. This gives the protein CASSPRTGQGYNEQFF.

This clone is a singleton in its sample. V is TRBV28 and J is TRBJ2-2, with 8 bases fitting TRBD2. V lost 3 bases and J lost 0; bases outside the gene matches: 12. This CDR3 has 19 residues. Germline CDR1 reads MDHEN; CDR2 reads SYDVKM. For the CDR3, the DNA is TGTGCCAGCAGTTTTGAGCGGGAGAGGGGTATATCGAACACCGGGGAGCTGTTTTTT. Translating gives CASSFERERGISNTGELFF. The entire variable domain, with the rest obtained from reference TRBV28 and TRBJ2-2, is as follows: DVKVTQSSRYLVKRTGEKVFLECVQDMDHENMFWYRQDPGLGLRLIYFSYDVKMKEKGDIPEGYSVSREKKERFSLILESASTNQTSMYLCASSFERERGISNTGELFFGEGSRLTVL.

The rearrangement links TRBV27 to TRBJ2-2; possibly TRBD1 for D (6 bases). Trimming stripped 8 bases from V and 0 bases from J, with 10 bases between. Looked up from germline, CDR1 is MNHEY and CDR2 is SMNVEV (reference sequence). The CDR3 has 14 residues. CDR3 sequence (DNA): TGTGCCAGCGGCTGGGGGCCGAACACCGGGGAGCTGTTTTTT. It is translated as CASGWGPNTGELFF.

The rearrangement joins TRBV19 to TRBJ2-5; possible D gene TRBD2, 6 bases. Germline assignment: CDR1 LNHDA and CDR2 SQIVND (reference sequence). The length of the CDR3 is 15 residues. V was shortened by 0 bases and J by 9 bases, with 17 bases between the two germline ends. CDR3 region: CASSIDGQGGMAQYF. CDR3 nucleotide sequence: TGTGCCAGTAGTATAGATGGGCAGGGCGGGATGGCCCAGTACTTC.

The rearrangement joins TRBV11-2 to TRBJ1-2; D may be TRBD1 (5 bases). The V gene lost 5 bases and the J gene lost 7 bases, with 20 bases spanning the gap. Per the germline V gene, CDR1 is SGHAT and CDR2 is FQNNGV. The CDR3 covers 15 residues. The CDR3: CASSLQDGGGGGYTF. CDR3 bases: TGTGCCAGCAGCCTCCAGGACGGAGGCGGGGGTGGCTACACCTTC.

This sequence joins TRBV9 and TRBJ1-4; 9 bases match TRBD1. CDR1 and CDR2 from the germline V gene are SGDLS and YYNGEE. The length of the CDR3 is 13 residues. V shed 7 bases and J 6 bases; nucleotides not matched to a gene: 4. The CDR3 DNA reads TGTGCCAGCTCAAGGACAGGGGATGAAAAACTGTTTTTT. This translates into CASSRTGDEKLFF.

The chain recombines TRBV7-9 with TRBJ1-4, with 10 bases identical to TRBD1. Per the germline V gene, CDR1 is SEHNR and CDR2 is FQNEAQ (reference sequence). The J segment lost 7 bases and the V segment lost 4 bases, leaving 9 bases of the junction unmatched. The CDR3 runs to 16 residues. CDR3 amino acids: CASSSPVTGGLEKLFF. CDR3 nucleotides: TGTGCCAGCAGCTCCCCAGTGACAGGGGGCCTTGAAAAACTGTTTTTT.

This clone appeared once. The V and J genes are TRBV4-2 and TRBJ2-3; 10 nucleotides line up with TRBD2. The CDR3 length is 17 residues. Looked up from germline, CDR1 is LGHNA and CDR2 is YNFKEQ. The J segment lost 2 bases and the V segment lost 4 bases, leaving 9 bases of the junction unmatched. CDR3 region: CASSLASGGSYTDTQYF. DNA of the CDR3: TGTGCCAGCAGCCTGGCTAGCGGGGGTTCCTACACAGATACGCAGTATTTT.

The genes are TRBV4-2 and TRBJ2-5, with TRBD2 identical over 8 bases. Germline V gene data show CDR1 as LGHNA and CDR2 as YNFKEQ. Trimming removed 1 base from V and 1 base from J; junction bases left unmatched: 5. The CDR3 loop spans 16 amino acids. DNA for the CDR3: TGTGCCAGCAGCCAAGTGTTAGCGGGGAGCCAAGAGACCCAGTACTTC. Residues: CASSQVLAGSQETQYF.

The V gene is TRBV28, the J gene TRBJ2-1, with 8 nucleotides matching TRBD2. The CDR3 is 16 residues long. Germline trimming cut 6 bases from V and 2 bases from J; bases unmatched to any gene: 9. Germline CDR1 reads MDHEN; CDR2 reads SYDVKM. CDR3 residues: CASRDTSGNTYNEQFF. CDR3 bases: TGTGCCAGCAGAGATACTAGCGGCAACACCTACAATGAGCAGTTCTTC.

J is TRBJ1-1 and V is TRBV4-1, with D possibly matching TRBD1 (5 bases). V lost 5 bases and J 5 bases, leaving 12 bases between the germline ends. The germline gives CDR1 MGHRA, CDR2 YSYEKL. This CDR3 is 13 amino acids long. The chain's CDR3 is CASSFGGRTEAFF. The CDR3 DNA sequence: TGCGCCAGCAGCTTCGGGGGAAGGACTGAAGCTTTCTTT.

This chain connects TRBV6-9 to TRBJ2-3; 13 bases line up with TRBD2. J lost 4 bases, V lost 1 base, and 5 bases had no gene match. Per the germline V gene, CDR1 is MNHGY and CDR2 is SVAAGI. This CDR3 comprises 17 residues. CDR3 coding DNA: TGTGCCAGCAGTTATTTGGCACTAGCGGGGGGGCCAGATACGCAGTATTTT. This codes for CASSYLALAGGPDTQYF.

The rearrangement links TRBV28 to TRBJ1-4; tentative D call: TRBD1 (6 bases). V was shortened by 5 bases and J by 5 bases, with 18 bases between the two germline ends. From germline, CDR1 is MDHEN and CDR2 SYDVKM. The CDR3 length is 16 residues. The CDR3 loop is CASSPSGRGGNEKLFF. The CDR3 DNA follows: TGTGCCAGCAGTCCCTCGGGCAGGGGAGGGAATGAAAAACTGTTTTTT. Using reference TRBV28 and TRBJ1-4 for the parts outside the CDR3, the full variable domain is DVKVTQSSRYLVKRTGEKVFLECVQDMDHENMFWYRQDPGLGLRLIYFSYDVKMKEKGDIPEGYSVSREKKERFSLILESASTNQTSMYLCASSPSGRGGNEKLFFGSGTQLSVL.

The chain joins TRBV23-1 to TRBJ1-2; D gene unclear. TRBV23-1 is marked as an open reading frame, function uncertain. V lost 6 bases, J lost 6 bases, and 20 bases lay in between. There are 15 residues in the CDR3. CDR3 nucleotide sequence: TGCGCCAGCAGGCGACAAAGCTTGGAGGAGAATGGCTACACCTTC. Translated: CASRRQSLEENGYTF.

The chain combines TRBV2 with TRBJ2-3, with 9 bases that match TRBD2. Germline V CDR1 and CDR2: SNHLY, FYNNEI. The CDR3 contains 16 residues. J was trimmed by 3 bases and V by 4 bases; bases with no gene match: 8. CDR3 loop: CASSGGASGATDTQYF. Written as DNA, the CDR3 is TGTGCCAGCAGTGGGGGGGCTAGCGGGGCAACAGATACGCAGTATTTT.

This rearrangement joins TRBV5-5 to TRBJ2-1, with D perhaps TRBD2 (5 bases). Trimming removed 0 bases at V and 8 bases at J, with 12 bases between. Germline V gene lookup returns CDR1 SGHKS and CDR2 YYEKEE (reference sequence). This CDR3 has 14 amino acids. This CDR3 is CASSLGAVGYEQFF. For the CDR3, the DNA is TGTGCCAGCAGCTTGGGAGCGGTAGGCTATGAGCAGTTCTTC.

J is TRBJ1-4 and V is TRBV7-9; 10 bases agree with TRBD1. Germline trimming cut 4 bases from V and 8 bases from J; bases unmatched to any gene: 7. CDR1 and CDR2 (germline): SEHNR, FQNEAQ (reference sequence). This CDR3 has 15 amino acids. DNA for the CDR3: TGTGCCAGCAGCTCCCGACAGGGGGCTGGAGAAAAACTGTTTTTT. Residues: CASSSRQGAGEKLFF.

The rearrangement joins TRBV2 to TRBJ1-6; the D gene is possibly TRBD1 (6 bases). The V gene's germline CDR1 is SNHLY and CDR2 FYNNEI. The CDR3 extends over 15 amino acids. V gave up 4 bases and J gave up 9 bases, with 16 bases separating them. CDR3 in amino acids: CASSAAGIGGSPLHF. The DNA for the CDR3 is TGTGCCAGCAGTGCAGCCGGGATAGGGGGTTCACCCCTCCACTTT.

The chain uses TRBV6-1 and TRBJ1-1, with D possibly TRBD1 on 6 matching bases. Germline-derived CDR1 and CDR2 are MNHNS and SASEGT. V was trimmed by 7 bases and J by 1 base, leaving 7 bases between them. CDR3 size: 12 residues. CDR3 region: CASTTGNTEAFF. The CDR3, as DNA: TGTGCCAGCACGACAGGGAACACTGAAGCTTTCTTT.

This rearrangement joins TRBV5-4 to TRBJ2-3; D possibly corresponds to TRBD2 (6 bases). This CDR3 region has 13 residues. Trimming left V 4 bases short and J 6 bases short, with 12 bases between. The germline CDR1 and CDR2 sequences are SGHNT and YYREEE (reference sequence). The CDR3 sequence is CASSRRGLDTQYF. Written as DNA, the CDR3 is TGTGCCAGCAGCCGACGGGGGTTGGATACGCAGTATTTT. Full variable domain (remainder filled in from reference TRBV5-4 and TRBJ2-3): ETGVTQSPTHLIKTRGQQVTLRCSSQSGHNTVSWYQQALGQGPQFIFQYYREEENGRGNFPPRFSGLQFPNYSSELNVNALELDDSALYLCASSRRGLDTQYFGPGTRLTVL.